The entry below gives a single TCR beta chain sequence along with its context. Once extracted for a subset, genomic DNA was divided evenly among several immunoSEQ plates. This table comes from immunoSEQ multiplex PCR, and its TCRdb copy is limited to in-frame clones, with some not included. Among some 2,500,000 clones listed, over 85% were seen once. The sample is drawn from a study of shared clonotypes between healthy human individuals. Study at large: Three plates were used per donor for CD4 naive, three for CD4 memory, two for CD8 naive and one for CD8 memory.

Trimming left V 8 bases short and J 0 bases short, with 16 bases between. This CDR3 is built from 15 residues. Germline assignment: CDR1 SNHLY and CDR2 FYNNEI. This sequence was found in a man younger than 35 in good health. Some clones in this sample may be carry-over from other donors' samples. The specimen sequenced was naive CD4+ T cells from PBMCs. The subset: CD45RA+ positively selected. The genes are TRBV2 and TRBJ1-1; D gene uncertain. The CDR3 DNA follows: TGTGCCAGCCTAGCTCAGCAAAGTATGAACACTGAAGCTTTCTTT. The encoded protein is CASLAQQSMNTEAFF.